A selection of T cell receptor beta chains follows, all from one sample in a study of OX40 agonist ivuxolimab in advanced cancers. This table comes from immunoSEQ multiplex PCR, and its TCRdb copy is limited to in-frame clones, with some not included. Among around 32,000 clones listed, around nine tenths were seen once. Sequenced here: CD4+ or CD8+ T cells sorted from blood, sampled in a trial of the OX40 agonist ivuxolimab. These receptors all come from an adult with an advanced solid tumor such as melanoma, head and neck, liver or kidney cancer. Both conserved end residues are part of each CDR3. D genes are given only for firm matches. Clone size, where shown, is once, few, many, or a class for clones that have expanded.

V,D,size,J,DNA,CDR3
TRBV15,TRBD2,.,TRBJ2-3,TGTGCCACCAGCAGAGAGGGGCGGGCCTGGACTAGCGGGGGCACAGATACGCAGTATTTT,CATSREGRAWTSGGTDTQYF
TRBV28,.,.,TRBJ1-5,TGTGCCAGCAGTCAATCACAGGAATATAGCAATCAGCCCCAGCATTTT,CASSQSQEYSNQPQHF
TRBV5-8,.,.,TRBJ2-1,TGTGCCAGCAGAGCCGGATGGGATGAGCAGTTCTTC,CASRAGWDEQFF
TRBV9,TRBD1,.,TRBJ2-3,TGTGCCAGCAGCGGGGACAGGACGAACACAGATACGCAGTATTTT,CASSGDRTNTDTQYF
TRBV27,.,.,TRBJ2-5,TGTGCCAGCAGTTTCTCACAGCACCAAGAGACCCAGTACTTC,CASSFSQHQETQYF
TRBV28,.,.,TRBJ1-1,TGTGCCAGCAGTTTAGAATCTGGGGGGAGTAGGACTGAAGCTTTCTTT,CASSLESGGSRTEAFF
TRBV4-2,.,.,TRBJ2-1,TGTGCCAGCAGCCTCCATCCGACTAGCAATGAGCAGTTCTTC,CASSLHPTSNEQFF
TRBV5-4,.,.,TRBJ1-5,TGTGCCAGCAGCTTGAGGGGGGAAGGTCAGCCCCAGCATTTT,CASSLRGEGQPQHF
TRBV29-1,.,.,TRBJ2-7,TGCAGCGTTGATGCGGGAAACGAGCAGTACTTC,CSVDAGNEQYF
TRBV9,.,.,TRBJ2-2,TGTGCCAGCAGCGTTCAGGGGACCGGGGAGCTGTTTTTT,CASSVQGTGELFF
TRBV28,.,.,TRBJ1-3,TGTGCCAGCAGGGGTCGACCAGGGAGCTCTGGAAACACCATATATTTT,CASRGRPGSSGNTIYF
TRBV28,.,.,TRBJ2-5,TGTGCCAGCAGTTTAAGAGGGAAAGAGACCCAGTACTTC,CASSLRGKETQYF
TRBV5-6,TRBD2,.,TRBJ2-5,TGTGCCAGCAGCTTGGGGGGACTAGCGGGACGGACCCAGTACTTC,CASSLGGLAGRTQYF
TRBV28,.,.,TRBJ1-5,TGTGCCAGCAGTTTCGTGTGGGGGGTTCAGCCCCAGCATTTT,CASSFVWGVQPQHF
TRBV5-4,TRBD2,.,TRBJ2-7,TGTGCCAGCAGCGCTAGCGGGGGGGACTACGAGCAGTACTTC,CASSASGGDYEQYF
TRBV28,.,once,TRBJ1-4,TGTGCCAGCAGCGCTGACCCGGCCACTTTGAATGAAAAACTGTTTTTT,CASSADPATLNEKLFF
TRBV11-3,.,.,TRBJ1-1,TGTGCCAGCAGCTTAGACAGGGCTAACTGTTCCCCTGAAGCTTTCTTT,CASSLDRANCSPEAFF